This record covers a single T cell receptor (beta chain). Germline CDR1 reads KGHDR; CDR2 reads SFDVKD. This CDR3 is built from 13 residues. V was trimmed by 5 bases and J by 5 bases, leaving 10 bases between them. Some clones are missing from TCRdb's copy, which holds only in-frame ones; the method was immunoSEQ multiplex PCR. The profile covers nearly 110,000 clones, with about 90% appearing a single time and less than 7.5% taken by the ten largest. The record originates from a study of T cell responses to AZD1222 COVID-19 vaccine. The sequencing here drew on peripheral blood, taken 28 days after the second AZD1222 dose. This sequence was found in an adult who received the AZD1222 COVID-19 vaccine. The chain has TRBV24-1 and TRBJ2-3; possible D gene TRBD2, 5 bases. CDR3 nucleotides: TGTGCCACCAGTGTGGCTGGGAGAGATACGCAGTATTTT. Its translation is CATSVAGRDTQYF.